This T cell receptor (beta chain) was sequenced during a study of T-cell reconstitution after alpha-beta-depleted transplantation in children. The study's findings and limits: Several hundred expanded graft clones reportedly gave rise to the alpha-beta T cells present about two months after transplant. T-cell numbers and diversity one year post-transplant derived largely from freshly generated T cells. Some patients' high day-60 TCRbeta diversity was traced to surviving recipient T cells and thymic progenitors.

The table lists this clonotype with many counts. Its antigen remains unidentified. The V end lost 5 bases, the J end lost 5 bases, and 8 bases lay between the germline ends. Germline CDR1 is SGHRS and CDR2 is YFSETQ. The CDR3 sequence is 12 residues long. For TCRbeta, the library was prepared with unique molecular identifiers. From the PCR reads, TCRdb called clonotypes with MiXCR, one entry per CDR3 protein. The sample shows approximately 800,000 distinct CDR3 sequences, 15% to 20% of them seen only once. The source material was PBMCs, mostly from graft donor cells, sampled 360 days after TCRalphabeta/CD19-depleted stem cell transplant. The chain combines TRBV5-1 with TRBJ2-1; the D gene is possibly TRBD1 (5 bases). The TCR was taken from a male patient aged 10-17 years who had a stem cell transplant for acute lymphoblastic leukemia, so the T cells may come from the graft donor. The chain's CDR3 is CASRLTDNEQFF. The CDR3 DNA follows: TGCGCCAGCAGGTTGACAGACAATGAGCAGTTCTTC. Combining the CDR3 with reference TRBV5-1 and TRBJ2-1 gives the whole variable domain KAGVTQTPRYLIKTRGQQVTLSCSPISGHRSVSWYQQTPGQGLQFLFEYFSETQRNKGNFPGRFSGRQFSNSRSEMNVSTLELGDSALYLCASRLTDNEQFFGPGTRLTVL.